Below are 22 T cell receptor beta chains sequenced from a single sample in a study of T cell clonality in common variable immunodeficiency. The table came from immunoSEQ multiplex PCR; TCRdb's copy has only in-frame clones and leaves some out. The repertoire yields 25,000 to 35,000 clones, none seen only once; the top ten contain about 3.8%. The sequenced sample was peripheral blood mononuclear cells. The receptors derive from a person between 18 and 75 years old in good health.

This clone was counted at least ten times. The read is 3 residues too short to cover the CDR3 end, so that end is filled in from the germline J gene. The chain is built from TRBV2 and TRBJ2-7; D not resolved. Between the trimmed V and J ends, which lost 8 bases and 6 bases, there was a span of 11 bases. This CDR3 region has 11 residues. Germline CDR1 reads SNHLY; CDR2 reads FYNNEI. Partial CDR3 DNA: TGTGCCAGCCAACAAACGGGCGAG. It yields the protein CASQQTGE. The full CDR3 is CASQQTGEQYF. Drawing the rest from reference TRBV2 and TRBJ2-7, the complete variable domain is EPEVTQTPSHQVTQMGQEVILRCVPISNHLYFYWYRQILGQKVEFLVSFYNNEISEKSEIFDDQFSVERPDGSNFTLKIRSTKLEDSAMYFCASQQTGEQYFGPGTRLTVT.

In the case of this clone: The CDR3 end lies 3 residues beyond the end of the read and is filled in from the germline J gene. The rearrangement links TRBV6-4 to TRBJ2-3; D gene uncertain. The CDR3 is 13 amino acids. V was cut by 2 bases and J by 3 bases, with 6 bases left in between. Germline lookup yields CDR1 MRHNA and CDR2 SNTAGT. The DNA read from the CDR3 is TGTGCCAGCAGTGACCGCGAGACAGATACG. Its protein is CASSDRETDT. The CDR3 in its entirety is CASSDRETDTQYF.

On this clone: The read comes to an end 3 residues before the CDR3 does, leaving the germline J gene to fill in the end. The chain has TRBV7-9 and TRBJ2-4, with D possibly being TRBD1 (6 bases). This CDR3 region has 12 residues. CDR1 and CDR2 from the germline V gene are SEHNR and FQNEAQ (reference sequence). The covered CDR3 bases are TGTGCCAGCAGCCCACAGGGAGATGGT. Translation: CASSPQGDG. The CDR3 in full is CASSPQGDGQYF.

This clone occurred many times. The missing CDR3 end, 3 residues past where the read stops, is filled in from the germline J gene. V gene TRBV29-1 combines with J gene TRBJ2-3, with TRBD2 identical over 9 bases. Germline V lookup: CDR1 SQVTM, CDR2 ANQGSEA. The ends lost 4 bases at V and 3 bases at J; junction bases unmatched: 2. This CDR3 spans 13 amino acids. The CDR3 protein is CSVVAGVTDTQYF. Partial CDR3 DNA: TGCAGCGTTGTAGCGGGAGTTACAGATACG.

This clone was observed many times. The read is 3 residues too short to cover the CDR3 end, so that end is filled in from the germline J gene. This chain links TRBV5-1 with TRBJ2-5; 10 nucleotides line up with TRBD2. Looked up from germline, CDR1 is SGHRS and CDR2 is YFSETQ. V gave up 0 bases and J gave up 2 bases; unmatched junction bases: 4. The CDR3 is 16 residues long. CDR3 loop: CASSLGGLAFQETQYF. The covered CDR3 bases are TGCGCCAGCAGCTTGGGGGGACTAGCGTTTCAAGAGACC.

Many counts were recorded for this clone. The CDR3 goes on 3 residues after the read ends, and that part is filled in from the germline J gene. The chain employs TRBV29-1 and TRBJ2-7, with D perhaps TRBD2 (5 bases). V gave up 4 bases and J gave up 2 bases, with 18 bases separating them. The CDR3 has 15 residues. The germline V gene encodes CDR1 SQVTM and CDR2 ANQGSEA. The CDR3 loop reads CSVAASGTNPYEQYF. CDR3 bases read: TGCAGCGTTGCGGCGAGCGGTACTAATCCCTACGAG.

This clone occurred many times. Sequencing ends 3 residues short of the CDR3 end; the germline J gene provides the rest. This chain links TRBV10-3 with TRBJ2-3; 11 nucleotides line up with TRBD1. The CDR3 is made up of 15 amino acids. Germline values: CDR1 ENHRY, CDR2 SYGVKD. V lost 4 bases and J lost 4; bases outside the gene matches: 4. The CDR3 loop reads CAISVSGQGADTQYF. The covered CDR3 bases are TGTGCCATCAGTGTGTCGGGACAGGGGGCAGATACG.

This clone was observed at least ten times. Here the CDR3 reads CASSLDTSGYEQYF. The sequenced part of the CDR3 DNA is TGTGCCAGCAGCTTAGACACTAGCGGCTACGAG. The V gene is TRBV11-2, the J gene TRBJ2-7, with 8 bases lining up with TRBD2. The read halts 3 residues ahead of the CDR3 end, with the missing end drawn from the germline J gene. The CDR3 spans 14 residues. Trimming took 0 bases from V and 3 from J; bases not matched to a gene: 1. The germline V gene has CDR1 SGHAT and CDR2 FQNNGV.

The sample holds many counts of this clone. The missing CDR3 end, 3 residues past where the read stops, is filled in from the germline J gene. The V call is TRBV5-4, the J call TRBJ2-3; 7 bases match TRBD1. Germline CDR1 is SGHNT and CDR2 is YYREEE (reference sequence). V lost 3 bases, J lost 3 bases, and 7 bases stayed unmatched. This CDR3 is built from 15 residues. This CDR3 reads CASSYRGEVTDTQYF. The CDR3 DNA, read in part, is TGTGCCAGCAGCTACAGGGGAGAGGTGACAGATACG.

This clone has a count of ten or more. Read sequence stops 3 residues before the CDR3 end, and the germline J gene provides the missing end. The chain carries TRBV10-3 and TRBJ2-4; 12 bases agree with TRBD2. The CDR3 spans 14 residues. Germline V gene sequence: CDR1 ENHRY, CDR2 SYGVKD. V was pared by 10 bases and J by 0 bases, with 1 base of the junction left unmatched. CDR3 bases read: TGTGCCACGGGACTAGCGGGAGCCAAAAACATT. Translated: CATGLAGAKNI. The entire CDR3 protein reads CATGLAGAKNIQYF.

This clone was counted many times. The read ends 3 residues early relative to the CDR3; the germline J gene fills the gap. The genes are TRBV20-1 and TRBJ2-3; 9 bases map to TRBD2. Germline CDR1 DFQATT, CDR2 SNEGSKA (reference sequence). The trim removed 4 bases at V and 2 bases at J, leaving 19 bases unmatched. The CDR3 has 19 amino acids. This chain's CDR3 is CSANPVKREVGPFTDTQYF. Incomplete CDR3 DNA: TGCAGTGCTAATCCTGTTAAGCGGGAGGTGGGCCCCTTCACAGATACG.

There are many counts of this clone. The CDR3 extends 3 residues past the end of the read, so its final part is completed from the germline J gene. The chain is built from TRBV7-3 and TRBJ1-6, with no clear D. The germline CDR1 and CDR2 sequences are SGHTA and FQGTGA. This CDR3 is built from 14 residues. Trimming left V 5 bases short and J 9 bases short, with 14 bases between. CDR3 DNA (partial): TGTGCCAGCAGCGTCAGTCCCTTCCCTTCACCC. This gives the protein CASSVSPFPSP. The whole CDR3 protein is CASSVSPFPSPLHF. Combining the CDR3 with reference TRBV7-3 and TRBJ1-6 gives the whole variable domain GAGVSQTPSNKVTEKGKYVELRCDPISGHTALYWYRQSLGQGPEFLIYFQGTGAADDSGLPNDRFFAVRPEGSVSTLKIQRTERGDSAVYLCASSVSPFPSPLHFGNGTRLTVT.

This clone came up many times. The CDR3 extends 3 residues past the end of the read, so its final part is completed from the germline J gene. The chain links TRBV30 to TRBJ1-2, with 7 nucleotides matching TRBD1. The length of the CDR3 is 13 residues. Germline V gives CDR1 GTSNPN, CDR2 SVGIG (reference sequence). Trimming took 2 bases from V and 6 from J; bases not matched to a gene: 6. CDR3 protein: CAWSHRQGDGYTF. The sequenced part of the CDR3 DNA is TGTGCCTGGAGTCACCGACAGGGCGATGGC.

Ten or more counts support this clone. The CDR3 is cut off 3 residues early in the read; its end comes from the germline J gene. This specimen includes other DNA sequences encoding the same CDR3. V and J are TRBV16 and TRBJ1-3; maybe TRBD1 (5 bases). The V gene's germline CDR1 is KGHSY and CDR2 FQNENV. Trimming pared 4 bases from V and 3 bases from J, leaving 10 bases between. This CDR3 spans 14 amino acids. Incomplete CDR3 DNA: TGTGCCAGCAGCCCGGACACTTTTGGAAACACC. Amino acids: CASSPDTFGNT. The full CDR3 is CASSPDTFGNTIYF.

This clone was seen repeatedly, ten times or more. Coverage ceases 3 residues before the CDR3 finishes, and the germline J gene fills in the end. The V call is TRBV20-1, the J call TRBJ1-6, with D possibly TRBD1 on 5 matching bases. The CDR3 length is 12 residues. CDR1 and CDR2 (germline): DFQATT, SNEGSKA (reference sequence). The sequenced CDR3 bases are TGCGGCCGGGGGGGGTGGAATTCACCC. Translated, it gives CGRGGWNSP. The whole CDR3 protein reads CGRGGWNSPLHF.

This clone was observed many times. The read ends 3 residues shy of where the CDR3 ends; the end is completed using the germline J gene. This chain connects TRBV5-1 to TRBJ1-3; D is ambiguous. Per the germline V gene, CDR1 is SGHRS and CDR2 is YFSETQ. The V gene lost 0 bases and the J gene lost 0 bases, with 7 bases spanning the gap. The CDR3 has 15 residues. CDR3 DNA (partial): TGCGCCAGCAGCTTGGGTGCGAGCTCTGGAAACACC. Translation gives CASSLGASSGNT. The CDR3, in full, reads CASSLGASSGNTIYF. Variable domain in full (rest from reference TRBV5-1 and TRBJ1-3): KAGVTQTPRYLIKTRGQQVTLSCSPISGHRSVSWYQQTPGQGLQFLFEYFSETQRNKGNFPGRFSGRQFSNSRSEMNVSTLELGDSALYLCASSLGASSGNTIYFGEGSWLTVV.

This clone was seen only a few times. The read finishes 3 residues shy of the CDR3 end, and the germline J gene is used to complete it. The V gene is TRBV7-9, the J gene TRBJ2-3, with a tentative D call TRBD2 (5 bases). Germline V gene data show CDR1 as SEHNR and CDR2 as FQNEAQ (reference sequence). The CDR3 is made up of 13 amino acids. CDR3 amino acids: CASRSVTAETQYF. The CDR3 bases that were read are TGTGCCAGCAGGTCCGTCACAGCGGAGACG.

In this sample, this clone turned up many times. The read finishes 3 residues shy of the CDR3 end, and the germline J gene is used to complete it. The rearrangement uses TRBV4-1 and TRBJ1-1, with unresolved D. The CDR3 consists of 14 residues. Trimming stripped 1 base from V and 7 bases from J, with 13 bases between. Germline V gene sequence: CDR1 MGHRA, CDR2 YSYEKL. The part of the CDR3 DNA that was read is TGCGCCAGCAGCCAAGGGTTTGGCAGAAGTGAA. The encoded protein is CASSQGFGRSE. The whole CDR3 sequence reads CASSQGFGRSEAFF.

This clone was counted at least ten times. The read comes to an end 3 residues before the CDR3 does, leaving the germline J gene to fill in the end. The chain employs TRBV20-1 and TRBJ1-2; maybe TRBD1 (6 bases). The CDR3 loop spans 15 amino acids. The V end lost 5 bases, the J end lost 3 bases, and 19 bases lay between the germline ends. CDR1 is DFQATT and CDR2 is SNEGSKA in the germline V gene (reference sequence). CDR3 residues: CSALTGGGEHYGYTF. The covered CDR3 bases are TGCAGTGCTCTCACCGGGGGGGGCGAGCACTATGGC.

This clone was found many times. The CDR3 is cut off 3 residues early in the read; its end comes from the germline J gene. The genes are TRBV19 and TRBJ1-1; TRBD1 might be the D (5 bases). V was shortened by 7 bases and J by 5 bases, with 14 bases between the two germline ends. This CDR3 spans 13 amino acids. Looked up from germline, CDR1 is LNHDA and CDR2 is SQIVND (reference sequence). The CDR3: CASTPWEGTEAFF. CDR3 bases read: TGTGCCAGTACCCCATGGGAGGGGACTGAA.

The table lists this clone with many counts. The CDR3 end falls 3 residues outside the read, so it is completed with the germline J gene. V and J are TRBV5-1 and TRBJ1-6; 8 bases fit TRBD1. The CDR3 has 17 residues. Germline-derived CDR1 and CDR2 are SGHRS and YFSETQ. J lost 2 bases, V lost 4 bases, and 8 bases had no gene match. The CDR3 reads CASSRNPGGPYNSPLHF. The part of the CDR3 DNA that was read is TGCGCCAGCAGCCGAAACCCAGGGGGCCCCTATAATTCACCC.

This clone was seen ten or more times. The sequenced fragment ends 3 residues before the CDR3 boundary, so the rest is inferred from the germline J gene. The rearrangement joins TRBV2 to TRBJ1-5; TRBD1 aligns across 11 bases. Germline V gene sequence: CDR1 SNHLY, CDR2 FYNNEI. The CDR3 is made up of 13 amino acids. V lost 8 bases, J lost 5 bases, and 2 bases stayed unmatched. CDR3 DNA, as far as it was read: TGTGCCAGCGGACAGGGGGCTTATCAGCCC. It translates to CASGQGAYQP. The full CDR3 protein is CASGQGAYQPQHF.